This T cell receptor beta chain stems from a study of cytomegalovirus exposure and HLA in healthy donors. Study-wide points: Some TCR beta chains (more than 150 of them) were listed as cytomegalovirus-associated.

This clone was counted a few times. Its specificity is not known. TCRdb's copy holds only in-frame clones and misses some; the assay was immunoSEQ multiplex PCR. Altogether fewer than 200,000 clones are present, roughly nine tenths being singletons, with the ten largest covering 5% to 7%. Source material: PBMCs. The clonotype comes from a woman in her 30s in good health and CMV-seronegative.

The CDR3, as DNA: TGTGCCAGCAGTACTCCGGGACAGTGGAATCAGCCCCAGCATTTT. Protein sequence: CASSTPGQWNQPQHF. The V gene is TRBV6-4, the J gene TRBJ1-5; 7 bases agree with TRBD1. The J segment lost 4 bases and the V segment lost 5 bases, leaving 8 bases of the junction unmatched. CDR3 size: 15 residues. From germline, CDR1 is MRHNA and CDR2 SNTAGT.